This note documents a single T cell receptor beta chain sequence. The data are from a study of blood T cell repertoires in COVID-19. Study as a whole: The origin of the acute and convalescent COVID-19 samples was the United States, Italy and Spain. PBMCs, B-cell-depleted T cells, or T cells provided the cDNA or gDNA that made up the material.

TCRdb's copy holds only in-frame clones and misses some; the assay was immunoSEQ multiplex PCR. The top ten clones hold about 9% of a sample with 75,000 to 80,000 clones, 88% of them seen once. The V gene lost 3 bases and the J gene lost 0 bases, with 8 bases spanning the gap. The CDR3 is 13 residues long. The germline gives CDR1 GTSNPN, CDR2 SVGIG (reference sequence). Material for sequencing was peripheral blood. This chain joins TRBV30 and TRBJ1-2; D is ambiguous. The TCR comes from a human donor in a cohort sampled during active COVID-19. CDR3 coding DNA: TGTGCCTGGAGCGAGGATACTAACTATGGCTACACCTTC. It codes for CAWSEDTNYGYTF.